Following are 23 T cell receptor beta chains from one sample sequenced in a study of blood T cell repertoires in COVID-19. Assay used: immunoSEQ multiplex PCR; TCRdb lists only in-frame clones, some missing. Among about 180,000 clones listed, 82% were seen once. The specimen was peripheral blood. The receptor set was obtained from an older woman with acute or convalescent COVID-19.

This clone was detected a few times. CDR3 DNA sequence: TGTGCCAGCAGTGAACCGGGACTAGCGGGTAATGAGCAGTTCTTC. It encodes CASSEPGLAGNEQFF. This sequence joins TRBV6-1 and TRBJ2-1, with 12 nucleotides matching TRBD2. Germline V lookup: CDR1 MNHNS, CDR2 SASEGT. After removal of 2 bases from V and 7 bases from J, the junction contained 3 bases not matched to a gene. The length of the CDR3 is 15 residues.

The chain couples TRBV5-1 to TRBJ2-3, with a possible D match to TRBD2 (6 bases). CDR3 length equals 16 residues. The germline V gene encodes CDR1 SGHRS and CDR2 YFSETQ. Between the trimmed V and J ends, which lost 1 base and 1 base, there was a span of 13 bases. The CDR3 is CASSLREASGTDTQYF. In DNA form, the CDR3 reads TGCGCCAGCAGCTTGAGGGAGGCCTCGGGCACAGATACGCAGTATTTT.

This clone was recorded a few times. The gene calls are TRBV30 and TRBJ2-1; 9 nucleotides align to TRBD1. CDR3 length equals 17 residues. V trimming: 2 bases; J trimming: 8 bases; junction bases outside the gene matches: 16. The V gene's germline CDR1 is GTSNPN and CDR2 SVGIG (reference sequence). The CDR3 DNA sequence: TGTGCCTGGAGTCACATGTTATCGGGACAGGGTGTCGATGAGCAGTTCTTC. Translated, it gives CAWSHMLSGQGVDEQFF. Complete variable domain (other parts from reference TRBV30 and TRBJ2-1): SQTIHQWPATLVQPVGSPLSLECTVEGTSNPNLYWYRQAAGRGLQLLFYSVGIGQISSEVPQNLSASRPQDRQFILSSKKLLLSDSGFYLCAWSHMLSGQGVDEQFFGPGTRLTVL.

This clone was counted between two and nine times. The chain uses TRBV6-5 and TRBJ1-1; D is uncertain. Germline V gene lookup returns CDR1 MNHEY and CDR2 SVGAGI. Trimming removed 7 bases at V and 8 bases at J, with 20 bases between. This CDR3 contains 14 residues. The CDR3 DNA sequence: TGTGCCAGCACCCGAGGGCTCCTAGGCGCAGAAGCTTTCTTT. Protein sequence: CASTRGLLGAEAFF.

The CDR3 here is CASSLAVGTDLGETQYF. In nucleotides, the CDR3 is TGTGCCAGCAGCTTGGCCGTTGGGACAGACCTAGGAGAGACCCAGTACTTC. The chain combines TRBV5-6 with TRBJ2-5; 7 nucleotides line up with TRBD1. This CDR3 spans 17 amino acids. V lost 0 bases and J lost 4; bases outside the gene matches: 12. The germline V gene encodes CDR1 SGHDT and CDR2 YYEEEE. Combining the CDR3 with reference TRBV5-6 and TRBJ2-5 gives the whole variable domain DAGVTQSPTHLIKTRGQQVTLRCSPKSGHDTVSWYQQALGQGPQFIFQYYEEEERQRGNFPDRFSGHQFPNYSSELNVNALLLGDSALYLCASSLAVGTDLGETQYFGPGTRLLVL.

V is TRBV28 and J is TRBJ2-7; TRBD1 aligns across 10 bases. The V gene's germline CDR1 is MDHEN and CDR2 SYDVKM. The CDR3 length is 15 residues. Trimming at V came to 4 bases and at J to 6 bases, leaving 9 bases not matched to a gene. The CDR3 region is CASSSPGQGRREQYF. DNA of the CDR3: TGTGCCAGCAGTTCGCCGGGACAGGGGCGACGCGAGCAGTACTTC.

This chain links TRBV19 with TRBJ1-5; 8 nucleotides line up with TRBD1. The ends lost 3 bases at V and 7 bases at J; junction bases unmatched: 11. The germline V gene has CDR1 LNHDA and CDR2 SQIVND (reference sequence). CDR3 length: 16 amino acids. CDR3 sequence (DNA): TGTGCCAGTAGTATCGCCCCCAGGGGGCCTGGGCAGCCCCAGCATTTT. It yields the protein CASSIAPRGPGQPQHF.

This clone was detected only once. The chain combines TRBV5-4 with TRBJ2-7; 12 nucleotides align to TRBD1. V dropped 4 bases and J dropped 6; count of bases not matched to a gene: 8. This CDR3 region has 15 residues. From germline, CDR1 is SGHNT and CDR2 YYREEE (reference sequence). CDR3 DNA: TGTGCCAGCAGCCCTGCTGGGACAGGGGGCGTCGAGCAGTACTTC. Protein product: CASSPAGTGGVEQYF. Filled out from reference TRBV5-4 and TRBJ2-7, the complete variable domain reads ETGVTQSPTHLIKTRGQQVTLRCSSQSGHNTVSWYQQALGQGPQFIFQYYREEENGRGNFPPRFSGLQFPNYSSELNVNALELDDSALYLCASSPAGTGGVEQYFGPGTRLTVT.

Only one count was recorded for this clone. The chain links TRBV14 to TRBJ2-5; 9 nucleotides agree with TRBD1. The ends lost 4 bases at V and 5 bases at J; junction bases unmatched: 8. Germline V lookup: CDR1 SGHDN, CDR2 FVKESK. This CDR3 is built from 15 residues. The CDR3, as DNA: TGTGCCAGCAGCCGTTGGACAGGGGTTACGGAGACCCAGTACTTC. As protein: CASSRWTGVTETQYF. The variable domain in full, completed from reference TRBV14 and TRBJ2-5, reads EAGVTQFPSHSVIEKGQTVTLRCDPISGHDNLYWYRRVMGKEIKFLLHFVKESKQDESGMPNNRFLAERTGGTYSTLKVQPAELEDSGVYFCASSRWTGVTETQYFGPGTRLLVL.

This chain joins TRBV7-2 and TRBJ1-1; D perhaps matches TRBD1 (5 bases). Between the trimmed V and J ends, which lost 3 bases and 3 bases, there was a span of 11 bases. CDR1 and CDR2 from the germline V gene are SGHTA and FQGNSA. This CDR3 has 14 residues. The CDR3 spells CASSLVDIYTEAFF. CDR3 nucleotide sequence: TGTGCCAGCAGCTTGGTGGACATCTACACTGAAGCTTTCTTT. Based on the CDR3 plus reference TRBV7-2 and TRBJ1-1, the full variable domain is GAGVSQSPSNKVTEKGKDVELRCDPISGHTALYWYRQSLGQGLEFLIYFQGNSAPDKSGLPSDRFSAERTGGSVSTLTIQRTQQEDSAVYLCASSLVDIYTEAFFGQGTRLTVV.

This sequence joins TRBV15 and TRBJ1-2; no firm D call. Deletions cut 0 bases from V and 1 base from J, with 15 bases between. The CDR3 extends over 17 amino acids. Germline V gene data show CDR1 as LNHNV and CDR2 as YYDKDF (reference sequence). Here the CDR3 DNA reads TGTGCCACCAGCAGAGAGCAGCGGAAGACGATTAACTATGGCTACACCTTC. Amino acid sequence: CATSREQRKTINYGYTF.

This clone was observed a single time. This chain links TRBV7-9 with TRBJ2-4; TRBD2 is a possible D gene (6 bases). Trimming took off 5 bases at V and 2 bases at J, with 16 bases between the two ends. CDR1 and CDR2 (germline): SEHNR, FQNEAQ (reference sequence). There are 16 residues in the CDR3. The CDR3 nucleotides read TGTGCCAGCAGCCCCCAGGCTGGGGGGACCAAAAACATTCAGTACTTC. It is translated as CASSPQAGGTKNIQYF.

The CDR3 here is CASSPKQWTSLEETQYF. For the CDR3, the DNA is TGTGCCAGCTCACCGAAGCAGTGGACTAGCCTCGAAGAGACCCAGTACTTC. This sequence joins TRBV18 and TRBJ2-5, with 8 bases matching TRBD2. The CDR3 totals 17 residues. V gave up 3 bases and J gave up 3 bases; unmatched junction bases: 12. CDR1 and CDR2 from the germline V gene are KGHSH and LQKENI.

This clone was found once. The chain joins TRBV3-1 (or the pseudogene TRBV3-2) to TRBJ2-7, with 7 bases fitting TRBD2. V trimming: 3 bases; J trimming: 5 bases; junction bases outside the gene matches: 7. The germline CDR1 and CDR2 sequences are LGHDT and YNNKEL (reference sequence). This CDR3 comprises 14 residues. The CDR3 sequence: CASSHGGSRDEQYF. CDR3 DNA sequence: TGTGCCAGCAGCCACGGCGGGAGCAGGGACGAGCAGTACTTC.

This rearrangement joins TRBV6-1 to TRBJ1-1; D gene uncertain. The CDR3 runs 13 residues. V was trimmed by 0 bases and J by 5 bases, leaving 7 bases between them. Germline CDR1 reads MNHNS; CDR2 reads SASEGT. CDR3 sequence (DNA): TGTGCCAGCAGTGAAGCAGGGAGAACTGAAGCTTTCTTT. Translated, it gives CASSEAGRTEAFF.

The V gene is TRBV7-2, the J gene TRBJ2-2, with 9 bases aligning to TRBD2. Germline values: CDR1 SGHTA, CDR2 FQGNSA. The CDR3 runs to 17 residues. The trim removed 2 bases at V and 4 bases at J, leaving 8 bases unmatched. The CDR3 reads CASSLLLAGDSTGELFF. In DNA, the CDR3 is TGTGCCAGCAGCTTATTATTAGCGGGAGACTCCACCGGGGAGCTGTTTTTT.

The gene calls are TRBV7-9 and TRBJ1-2, with no clear D. Germline CDR1 reads SEHNR; CDR2 reads FQNEAQ (reference sequence). Trimming took off 1 base at V and 5 bases at J, with 11 bases between the two ends. The CDR3 has 14 residues. CDR3 amino acids: CASSLVVQAYGYTF. For the CDR3, the DNA is TGTGCCAGCAGCTTAGTTGTCCAGGCTTATGGCTACACCTTC.

V is TRBV7-2 and J is TRBJ1-2; D may be TRBD1 (5 bases). V gave up 0 bases and J gave up 5 bases, with 13 bases separating them. The CDR3 has 15 amino acids. The germline V gene has CDR1 SGHTA and CDR2 FQGNSA. The CDR3 DNA follows: TGTGCCAGCAGCTTAGCGTGGGGGGGATCATATGGCTACACCTTC. It yields the protein CASSLAWGGSYGYTF. The full variable domain, with the rest looked up from reference TRBV7-2 and TRBJ1-2, is GAGVSQSPSNKVTEKGKDVELRCDPISGHTALYWYRQSLGQGLEFLIYFQGNSAPDKSGLPSDRFSAERTGGSVSTLTIQRTQQEDSAVYLCASSLAWGGSYGYTFGSGTRLTVV.

The gene calls are TRBV5-5 and TRBJ2-7; tentatively, D is TRBD1 (5 bases). The V and J ends lost 3 bases and 0 bases respectively, with 13 bases between them. The CDR3 consists of 15 residues. CDR1 is SGHKS, CDR2 YYEKEE, per germline (reference sequence). DNA for the CDR3: TGTGCCAGCAGCTATCCGGTCGACAGCTCCTACGAGCAGTACTTC. Translation gives CASSYPVDSSYEQYF. The variable domain in full, with the rest retrieved from reference TRBV5-5 and TRBJ2-7, is DAGVTQSPTHLIKTRGQQVTLRCSPISGHKSVSWYQQVLGQGPQFIFQYYEKEERGRGNFPDRFSARQFPNYSSELNVNALLLGDSALYLCASSYPVDSSYEQYFGPGTRLTVT.

This chain uses TRBV6-2 or TRBV6-3 with TRBJ2-7, with 8 positions matching TRBD2. Trimming at V came to 2 bases and at J to 3 bases, leaving 15 bases not matched to a gene. Per germline, CDR1 MNHEY and CDR2 SVGEGT. The length of the CDR3 is 18 residues. In DNA form, the CDR3 reads TGTGCCAGCAGTTACCCGACACTCGGGGGGGAACCCTTCTACGAGCAGTACTTC. It is translated as CASSYPTLGGEPFYEQYF.

The rearrangement joins TRBV7-2 to TRBJ2-3, with 12 bases aligning to TRBD2. The CDR3 loop spans 16 amino acids. Germline lookup yields CDR1 SGHTA and CDR2 FQGNSA. V was pared by 5 bases and J by 5 bases, with 8 bases of the junction left unmatched. The CDR3 DNA reads TGTGCCAGCAGCGGCTCTAGCGGGGGGGCCGGAGATACGCAGTATTTT. This gives the protein CASSGSSGGAGDTQYF. The full variable domain, its missing parts supplied by reference TRBV7-2 and TRBJ2-3, is GAGVSQSPSNKVTEKGKDVELRCDPISGHTALYWYRQSLGQGLEFLIYFQGNSAPDKSGLPSDRFSAERTGGSVSTLTIQRTQQEDSAVYLCASSGSSGGAGDTQYFGPGTRLTVL.

The chain couples TRBV2 to TRBJ2-1; 9 bases map to TRBD2. This CDR3 is built from 15 residues. With 2 bases clipped from V and 10 bases from J, the junction kept 9 bases outside the gene matches. Germline CDR1 SNHLY, CDR2 FYNNEI. This chain's CDR3 is CASSEMLAGVYEQFF. CDR3 sequence (DNA): TGTGCCAGCAGTGAAATGTTAGCGGGAGTGTACGAGCAGTTCTTC.

The CDR3 is CASSDMRGHQPQHF. DNA of the CDR3: TGTGCCAGCAGTGATATGAGGGGGCATCAGCCCCAGCATTTT. This chain connects TRBV2 to TRBJ1-5, with 7 bases matching TRBD1. Trimming cost V 3 bases and J 5 bases; bases outside gene matches: 4. The CDR3 sequence is 14 residues long. The germline CDR1 and CDR2 sequences are SNHLY and FYNNEI. The full variable domain, with the rest looked up from reference TRBV2 and TRBJ1-5, is EPEVTQTPSHQVTQMGQEVILRCVPISNHLYFYWYRQILGQKVEFLVSFYNNEISEKSEIFDDQFSVERPDGSNFTLKIRSTKLEDSAMYFCASSDMRGHQPQHFGDGTRLSIL.